This T cell receptor (beta chain) was observed in a study of a mutant IDH1 vaccine in newly diagnosed glioma. Time point indicated: week 5, during vaccination. The content of each vaccine dose was 300 ug of mutant IDH1 20-mer peptide, and topical imiquimod accompanied it. In the case of this clone: Its antigen is as yet unknown.

Study results and limitations: The occurrence of vaccine-induced immune responses was seen in over 90% of patients.

Per the germline V gene, CDR1 is SEHNR and CDR2 is FQNEAQ (reference sequence). V was clipped by 1 base and J by 7 bases, with 8 bases between them. The CDR3 has 12 amino acids. Assay used: immunoSEQ multiplex PCR; TCRdb lists only in-frame clones, some missing. The sample includes 56,000 or so clones, just under 80% seen only once; the top ten take less than 2%. The sequenced sample was PBMCs, obtained from a glioma patient whose treatment included an IDH1 peptide vaccine. This TCR was sampled from a woman aged 40-49 years with glioma. V is TRBV7-9 and J is TRBJ2-7; TRBD1 is a possible D gene (6 bases). The CDR3 loop is CASSLGGLEQYF. DNA for the CDR3: TGTGCCAGCAGCTTAGGGGGGCTTGAGCAGTACTTC.